This record looks at one T cell receptor (beta chain) sequence and its context. What antigen it recognizes has not been identified. No base-level quality is on record; no much larger clone is a single base apart. At the DNA level, this CDR3 is encoded by other sequences in the same sample as well. The data stem from a study of blood T cell repertoires in COVID-19 (TCRdb year 2020). For the study in its entirety: Samples from collaborators originated in the United States, Italy and Spain and spanned both the acute and convalescent phases of COVID-19. The prospective study material was composed of cDNA or gDNA derived from T cells, B-cell-depleted T cells, or PBMCs. Subjects who had been exposed to COVID-19, were actively infected with it, or had recovered from it provided the deeply sampled blood TCRbeta repertoires that made up the dataset. A freely available public database, intended as a resource for researchers studying the immune response to SARS-CoV-2, is where the repertoires were released. The samples were drawn from the first 160 participants of the ongoing ImmuneRACE study and from more than 1,000 subjects provided by 6 global collaborators. The sample metadata nearly always contained a de-identified subject ID, COVID-19 status, age in years and sex. Where available, HLA class I and class II types were taken from metadata supplied by the sample provider and were not determined by assay-based typing.

Study-wide findings and limitations: How much clinical and demographic metadata was included differed by source and by participant, and the metadata was provided uncurated.

The CDR3 starts with the cysteine, ends with the phenylalanine, and has 14 residues. The entry retains the CDR3 DNA only, 42 bases that are in frame from base 1. Sequences LNHDA (CDR1) and SQIVND (CDR2) are obtained from the germline V gene (reference sequence). Relative to germline, V is 5 bases shorter and J is 1 base shorter, with 11 bases between their ends. TCRbeta CDR3 regions were amplified from genomic DNA using the immunoSEQ Assay, a bias-controlled multiplex PCR. The source study handled its data this way. Nucleated cell counts per sample were estimated from amplification of reference gene primers within the assay. Sequence reads were collapsed and filtered to measure the absolute abundance of every unique TCRbeta CDR3 rearrangement. For each sample, productive Simpson clonality was calculated as the square root of Simpson's diversity index over productive rearrangements. TCRdb obtained this table from immuneACCESS and retained in-frame rearrangements with V and J assigned. These tables miss some clones; where compared with another copy, unresolved V genes account for less than half of the shortfall, and the remainder is unexplained. That table is the source of V, J and clone size, and D and trimming were worked out from the DNA. Across this sample there are around 270,000 clones, with about 89% seen only once. The ten largest clones add up to around 0.84% of the sample.

The collaborating institutions used their own protocols to collect whole blood in K2EDTA tubes. For TCRbeta analysis, collaborators shipped samples in one of three forms: frozen whole blood, isolated PBMCs, or DNA extracted from either of those sample types. The sequence derives from a man aged 25 to 40 with acute or convalescent COVID-19. This receptor chain uses TRBV19 and TRBJ1-1; tentative D gene TRBD1, with 6 bases matching. Input material: peripheral blood. The CDR3 region has the sequence CASSPQGQNTEAFF. The DNA sequence is TGTGCCAGTAGTCCACAGGGACAGAACACTGAAGCTTTCTTT.